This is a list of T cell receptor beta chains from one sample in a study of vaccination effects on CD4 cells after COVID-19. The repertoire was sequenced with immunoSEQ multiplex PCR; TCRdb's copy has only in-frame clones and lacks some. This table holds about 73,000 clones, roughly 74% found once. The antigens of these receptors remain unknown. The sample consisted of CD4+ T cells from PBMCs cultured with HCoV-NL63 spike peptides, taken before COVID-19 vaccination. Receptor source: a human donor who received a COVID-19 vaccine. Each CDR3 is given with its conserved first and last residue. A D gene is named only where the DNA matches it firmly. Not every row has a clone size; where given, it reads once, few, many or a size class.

CDR3nt: TGCGCCAGCAGCTATGGGGGGAGCTCCTACAATGAGCAGTTCTTC
CDR3aa: CASSYGGSSYNEQFF
j_gene: TRBJ2-1
v_gene: TRBV5-1
d_gene: NA
abundance: NA

CDR3nt: TGTGCCAGTAGTACTAGACAGGACTCTGGAAACACCATATATTTT
CDR3aa: CASSTRQDSGNTIYF
j_gene: TRBJ1-3
v_gene: TRBV19
d_gene: NA
abundance: NA

CDR3nt: TGTGCCAGCAGTTACCCCTTCTCACCCCTCCACTTT
CDR3aa: CASSYPFSPLHF
j_gene: TRBJ1-6
v_gene: TRBV6-2/TRBV6-3
d_gene: NA
abundance: few

CDR3nt: TGTGCCAGCTCCAACACAGATACGCAGTATTTT
CDR3aa: CASSNTDTQYF
j_gene: TRBJ2-3
v_gene: TRBV11-2
d_gene: NA
abundance: NA

CDR3nt: TGTGCCAGCAGCTTATTCCGAAAAGAGACCCAGTACTTC
CDR3aa: CASSLFRKETQYF
j_gene: TRBJ2-5
v_gene: TRBV7-9
d_gene: NA
abundance: NA

CDR3nt: TGTGCCAGCAGTGAAACTAGCGGGGGCTTTTACAATGAGCAGTTCTTC
CDR3aa: CASSETSGGFYNEQFF
j_gene: TRBJ2-1
v_gene: TRBV25-1
d_gene: TRBD2
abundance: few

CDR3nt: TGTGCCAGTAGTTGGGATGGAGGCAATCAGCCCCAGCATTTT
CDR3aa: CASSWDGGNQPQHF
j_gene: TRBJ1-5
v_gene: TRBV19
d_gene: NA
abundance: few

CDR3nt: TGTGCCTGGAGGGGGGCGACCAACACTGAAGCTTTCTTT
CDR3aa: CAWRGATNTEAFF
j_gene: TRBJ1-1
v_gene: TRBV30
d_gene: NA
abundance: few

CDR3nt: TGTGCCAGCAGCGCCTCGGAATTTCAGCTAGCCAAAAACATTCAGTACTTC
CDR3aa: CASSASEFQLAKNIQYF
j_gene: TRBJ2-4
v_gene: TRBV13
d_gene: NA
abundance: NA

CDR3nt: TGTGCCAGCAGTTCAGGGTCGGCGGGTTCGATGGTCGGGGAGCTGTTTTTT
CDR3aa: CASSSGSAGSMVGELFF
j_gene: TRBJ2-2
v_gene: TRBV28
d_gene: NA
abundance: NA

CDR3nt: TGTGCCAGCAGCCTCGACGGGAACACTGAAGCTTTCTTT
CDR3aa: CASSLDGNTEAFF
j_gene: TRBJ1-1
v_gene: TRBV6-6
d_gene: NA
abundance: NA

CDR3nt: TGTGCCAGCAGGACGGACAGGGGAACTGAAGCTTTCTTT
CDR3aa: CASRTDRGTEAFF
j_gene: TRBJ1-1
v_gene: TRBV6-5
d_gene: TRBD1
abundance: NA

CDR3nt: TGTGCCAGCTCACCACAGGGAGATACGCAGTATTTT
CDR3aa: CASSPQGDTQYF
j_gene: TRBJ2-3
v_gene: TRBV18
d_gene: NA
abundance: NA

CDR3nt: TGTGCCAGCAGTGCCGCTAGGTGGGGTAAATTCAATGAGCAGTTCTTC
CDR3aa: CASSAARWGKFNEQFF
j_gene: TRBJ2-1
v_gene: TRBV28
d_gene: NA
abundance: NA

CDR3nt: TGTGCCAGCAGCCCAGGCGGGGCAGGGGGTGTCTATGGCTACACCTTC
CDR3aa: CASSPGGAGGVYGYTF
j_gene: TRBJ1-2
v_gene: TRBV7-8
d_gene: TRBD1
abundance: NA

CDR3nt: TGTGCCGGGGGACAGGTGTATAACACTGAAGCTTTCTTT
CDR3aa: CAGGQVYNTEAFF
j_gene: TRBJ1-1
v_gene: TRBV2
d_gene: TRBD1
abundance: NA

CDR3nt: TGTGCCAGCAGCCCCCTGGCCTACTCTGGAAACACCATATATTTT
CDR3aa: CASSPLAYSGNTIYF
j_gene: TRBJ1-3
v_gene: TRBV7-2
d_gene: NA
abundance: NA

CDR3nt: TGTGCCAGCTCACCTTTGGGAAGGGAACAAGAGACCCAGTACTTC
CDR3aa: CASSPLGREQETQYF
j_gene: TRBJ2-5
v_gene: TRBV18
d_gene: NA
abundance: NA

CDR3nt: TGTGCCAGCAGCAAAGCGCCCCGCACTCTTGGCTACACCTTC
CDR3aa: CASSKAPRTLGYTF
j_gene: TRBJ1-2
v_gene: TRBV21-1
d_gene: NA
abundance: NA

CDR3nt: TGTGCCAGCTCACCACTTTTAGGAGACCGAAACATTGGCTACACCTTC
CDR3aa: CASSPLLGDRNIGYTF
j_gene: TRBJ1-2
v_gene: TRBV18
d_gene: NA
abundance: once

CDR3nt: TGTGCCAGTAGGGCAGTGTTGAGCTCCTACAATGAGCAGTTCTTC
CDR3aa: CASRAVLSSYNEQFF
j_gene: TRBJ2-1
v_gene: TRBV19
d_gene: NA
abundance: NA

CDR3nt: TGTGCCAGCTCACCGGGACAGGCGAGAAACACCATATATTTT
CDR3aa: CASSPGQARNTIYF
j_gene: TRBJ1-3
v_gene: TRBV18
d_gene: TRBD1
abundance: NA

CDR3nt: TGTGCCAGCTCACAAGGACCGCTAAATGAAAAACTGTTTTTT
CDR3aa: CASSQGPLNEKLFF
j_gene: TRBJ1-4
v_gene: TRBV18
d_gene: NA
abundance: NA

CDR3nt: TGTGCCAGCAGCCCGACCGTGGCGGGGGGCACGCAGCCCCAGCATTTT
CDR3aa: CASSPTVAGGTQPQHF
j_gene: TRBJ1-5
v_gene: TRBV11-2
d_gene: NA
abundance: NA

CDR3nt: TGTGCCAGTAGTATCGACAGGGACCCCTGGGAGACCCAGTACTTC
CDR3aa: CASSIDRDPWETQYF
j_gene: TRBJ2-5
v_gene: TRBV19
d_gene: TRBD1
abundance: few

CDR3nt: TGTGCCAGCAGCTCCATCCGTTCGGGGAGTGGGGGCTACACCTTC
CDR3aa: CASSSIRSGSGGYTF
j_gene: TRBJ1-2
v_gene: TRBV6-5
d_gene: NA
abundance: NA

CDR3nt: TGTGCCAGCAGCGGGAGGGGACAGCTTAACTATGGCTACACCTTC
CDR3aa: CASSGRGQLNYGYTF
j_gene: TRBJ1-2
v_gene: TRBV3-1/TRBV3-2
d_gene: TRBD1
abundance: few

CDR3nt: TGTGCCAGCAGTTTATACGGCAGCTCTGGGGCCAACGTCCTGACTTTC
CDR3aa: CASSLYGSSGANVLTF
j_gene: TRBJ2-6
v_gene: TRBV27
d_gene: NA
abundance: NA

CDR3nt: TGTGCCAGCAGCTCCCTCTGGAATCAGAGGGAGACCCAGTACTTC
CDR3aa: CASSSLWNQRETQYF
j_gene: TRBJ2-5
v_gene: TRBV7-6
d_gene: NA
abundance: NA

CDR3nt: TGTGCCAGCAGTGGTCTAGCGGGGTCTGAAGAGACCCAGTACTTC
CDR3aa: CASSGLAGSEETQYF
j_gene: TRBJ2-5
v_gene: TRBV25-1
d_gene: TRBD2
abundance: NA

CDR3nt: TGTGCCAGCAGCTTTATGGACACCGGGGAGCTGTTTTTT
CDR3aa: CASSFMDTGELFF
j_gene: TRBJ2-2
v_gene: TRBV7-9
d_gene: NA
abundance: few

CDR3nt: TGTGCCAGCCCCACGGGACTAGCGGGGTTCACAGATACGCAGTATTTT
CDR3aa: CASPTGLAGFTDTQYF
j_gene: TRBJ2-3
v_gene: TRBV5-8
d_gene: TRBD2
abundance: NA

CDR3nt: TGTGCCATCACCTCTGGAAACACCATATATTTT
CDR3aa: CAITSGNTIYF
j_gene: TRBJ1-3
v_gene: TRBV10-3
d_gene: NA
abundance: NA

CDR3nt: TGCGCCAGCAGCCCCCAGACAGGGACTGGAAACACCATATATTTT
CDR3aa: CASSPQTGTGNTIYF
j_gene: TRBJ1-3
v_gene: TRBV5-1
d_gene: TRBD1
abundance: NA

CDR3nt: TGCGCCAGCAGCTTGCGCAGTACCAATTCACCCCTCCACTTT
CDR3aa: CASSLRSTNSPLHF
j_gene: TRBJ1-6
v_gene: TRBV5-1
d_gene: NA
abundance: NA

CDR3nt: TGTGCCAGCACCAAAGGGCCTAGCGGGGGCACAGATACGCAGTATTTT
CDR3aa: CASTKGPSGGTDTQYF
j_gene: TRBJ2-3
v_gene: TRBV4-2
d_gene: TRBD2
abundance: few

CDR3nt: TGCGCCAGTACGAGCGGGGGCACAGATACGCAGTATTTT
CDR3aa: CASTSGGTDTQYF
j_gene: TRBJ2-3
v_gene: TRBV5-1
d_gene: TRBD2
abundance: NA

CDR3nt: TGCGCCAGCAGCATCTCCAGGGAGTATGGCTACACCTTC
CDR3aa: CASSISREYGYTF
j_gene: TRBJ1-2
v_gene: TRBV5-1
d_gene: NA
abundance: NA

CDR3nt: TGTGCCTGGGGCCTGCCCGCGGGTGAGCAGTTCTTC
CDR3aa: CAWGLPAGEQFF
j_gene: TRBJ2-1
v_gene: TRBV30
d_gene: NA
abundance: once

CDR3nt: TGCGCCAGCAGCCAAGGTGGCGGCGGAATCTATGGCTACACCTTC
CDR3aa: CASSQGGGGIYGYTF
j_gene: TRBJ1-2
v_gene: TRBV4-1
d_gene: NA
abundance: NA

CDR3nt: TGTGCCAGCAGGGGAACAGGGGGCGTACAAGAGACCCAGTACTTC
CDR3aa: CASRGTGGVQETQYF
j_gene: TRBJ2-5
v_gene: TRBV2
d_gene: TRBD1
abundance: NA

CDR3nt: TGTGCCAGCTCACCGTCGGGGACAGTTAATCAGCCCCAGCATTTT
CDR3aa: CASSPSGTVNQPQHF
j_gene: TRBJ1-5
v_gene: TRBV18
d_gene: TRBD1
abundance: NA

CDR3nt: TGTGCCAGCAGCGTAACTAGCGGGGCCTGGGATGAGCAGTTCTTC
CDR3aa: CASSVTSGAWDEQFF
j_gene: TRBJ2-1
v_gene: TRBV9
d_gene: TRBD2
abundance: NA

CDR3nt: TGTGCCAGCAGCCCCCAGGGACTAGCGGGTTTCAGCTCCTACAATGAGCAGTTCTTC
CDR3aa: CASSPQGLAGFSSYNEQFF
j_gene: TRBJ2-1
v_gene: TRBV9
d_gene: TRBD2
abundance: NA

CDR3nt: TGTGCCAGCGGGACAAGAAATGAAAAACTGTTTTTT
CDR3aa: CASGTRNEKLFF
j_gene: TRBJ1-4
v_gene: TRBV3-1/TRBV3-2
d_gene: NA
abundance: NA

CDR3nt: TGTGCCAGCAGGGGACGAGGCCTCGGAAACACCATATATTTT
CDR3aa: CASRGRGLGNTIYF
j_gene: TRBJ1-3
v_gene: TRBV28
d_gene: NA
abundance: NA

CDR3nt: TGTGCCAGCAGGGGGACCGCCCCGCACGGTGAGCAGTTCTTC
CDR3aa: CASRGTAPHGEQFF
j_gene: TRBJ2-1
v_gene: TRBV21-1
d_gene: NA
abundance: NA

CDR3nt: TGTGCCAGCTCACCAGATACAGGGGGCTCGGAGGGCTACACCTTC
CDR3aa: CASSPDTGGSEGYTF
j_gene: TRBJ1-2
v_gene: TRBV18
d_gene: TRBD1
abundance: once

CDR3nt: TGTGCCAGCACCCTCGCGGCCCCGTATGGGACCCAGTACTTC
CDR3aa: CASTLAAPYGTQYF
j_gene: TRBJ2-5
v_gene: TRBV28
d_gene: NA
abundance: once

CDR3nt: TGTGCCAGCAGCCTTGGTTGGGGGGGCAGAAGGTTGGACACTGAAGCTTTCTTT
CDR3aa: CASSLGWGGRRLDTEAFF
j_gene: TRBJ1-1
v_gene: TRBV14
d_gene: NA
abundance: NA

CDR3nt: TGTGCCAGCAGTTACTCGGGAGGGGGCCTCTATGGCTACACCTTC
CDR3aa: CASSYSGGGLYGYTF
j_gene: TRBJ1-2
v_gene: TRBV6-6
d_gene: TRBD1
abundance: NA

CDR3nt: TGCAGCGTTGAAAGGGTCAGGACAGATACGCAGTATTTT
CDR3aa: CSVERVRTDTQYF
j_gene: TRBJ2-3
v_gene: TRBV29-1
d_gene: NA
abundance: few

CDR3nt: TGTGCCATCAGTGGGCTACTAGGCGGCTACACCTTC
CDR3aa: CAISGLLGGYTF
j_gene: TRBJ1-2
v_gene: TRBV10-3
d_gene: NA
abundance: NA

CDR3nt: TGCGCCAGCAGCCAAGAGGGACAGTCAACTAATGAAAAACTGTTTTTT
CDR3aa: CASSQEGQSTNEKLFF
j_gene: TRBJ1-4
v_gene: TRBV4-3
d_gene: TRBD1
abundance: NA

CDR3nt: TGTGCCAGCAGCCCTCAAACCCCCCCAGCGGTCAAAACAGATACGCAGTATTTT
CDR3aa: CASSPQTPPAVKTDTQYF
j_gene: TRBJ2-3
v_gene: TRBV7-8
d_gene: NA
abundance: NA

CDR3nt: TGTGCCAGCAGCAGATTTACTAGCGGGGACACAGATACGCAGTATTTT
CDR3aa: CASSRFTSGDTDTQYF
j_gene: TRBJ2-3
v_gene: TRBV5-4
d_gene: TRBD2
abundance: NA

CDR3nt: TGTGCCACCAGCAGAGACATATGGACAGGGGGTAACGAGCAGTTCTTC
CDR3aa: CATSRDIWTGGNEQFF
j_gene: TRBJ2-1
v_gene: TRBV15
d_gene: TRBD1
abundance: NA